This T cell receptor (beta chain) was recovered during a study of CD8 T cells in ankylosing spondylitis. In its sample, this clonotype was seen a few times. As yet, its antigen is unknown. CDR1 LGHDT and CDR2 YNNKEL come from the germline V gene (reference sequence). The CDR3 consists of 14 residues. Unmatched junction bases numbered 9, after V lost 6 bases and J lost 5 bases. From the 5' RACE reads, TCRdb called clonotypes with MiXCR, one entry per CDR3 protein. The data show 35,000 or so distinct CDR3 sequences, 15% to 20% seen once. Overall study results and limits: Significantly higher representation of disease-linked clones was reported for matched ankylosing spondylitis synovial fluid. Several of the motif variants were reported before in synovial fluid and blood from reactive arthritis. A TCR beta motif of several highly homologous variants seemed to mark ankylosing spondylitis blood.

The sample was blood. The clonotype comes from a male donor with ankylosing spondylitis or in good health (not recorded which). V usage is TRBV3-1 and J usage is TRBJ2-5; 7 bases map to TRBD1. CDR3 loop: CASSRRTGFETQYF. CDR3 in DNA: TGTGCCAGCAGTCGTCGGACAGGCTTTGAGACCCAGTACTTC.